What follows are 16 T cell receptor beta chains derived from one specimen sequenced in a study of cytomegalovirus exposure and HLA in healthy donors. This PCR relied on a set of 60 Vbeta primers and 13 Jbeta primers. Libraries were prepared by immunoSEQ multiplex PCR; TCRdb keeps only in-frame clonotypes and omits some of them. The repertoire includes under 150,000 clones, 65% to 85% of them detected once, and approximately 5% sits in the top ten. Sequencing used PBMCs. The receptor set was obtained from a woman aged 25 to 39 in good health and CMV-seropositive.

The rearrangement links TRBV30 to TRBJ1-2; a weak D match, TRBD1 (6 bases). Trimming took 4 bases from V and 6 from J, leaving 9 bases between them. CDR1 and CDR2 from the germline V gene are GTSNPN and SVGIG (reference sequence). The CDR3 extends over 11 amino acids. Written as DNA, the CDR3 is TGTGCCTGGAACAGGGTGAATGGCTACACCTTC. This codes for CAWNRVNGYTF.

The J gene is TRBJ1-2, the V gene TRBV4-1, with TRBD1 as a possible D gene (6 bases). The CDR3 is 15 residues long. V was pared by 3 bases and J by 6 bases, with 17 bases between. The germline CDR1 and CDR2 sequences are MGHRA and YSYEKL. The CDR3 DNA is TGCGCCAGCAGCCATCCCGTAGGGTCAGGGGATGGCTACACCTTC. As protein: CASSHPVGSGDGYTF.

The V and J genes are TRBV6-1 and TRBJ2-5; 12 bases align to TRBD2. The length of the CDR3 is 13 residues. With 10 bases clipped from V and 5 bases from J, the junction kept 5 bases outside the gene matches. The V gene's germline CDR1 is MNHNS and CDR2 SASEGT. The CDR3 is CATRLAGDETQYF. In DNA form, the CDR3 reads TGTGCCACCAGACTAGCGGGAGACGAGACCCAGTACTTC.

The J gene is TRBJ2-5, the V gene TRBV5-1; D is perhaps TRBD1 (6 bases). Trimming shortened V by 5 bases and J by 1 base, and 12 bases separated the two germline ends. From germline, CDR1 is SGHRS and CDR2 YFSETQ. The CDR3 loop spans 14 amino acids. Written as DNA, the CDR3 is TGCGCCAGCAGTCAACCGGACAGCCAAGAGACCCAGTACTTC. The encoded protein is CASSQPDSQETQYF.

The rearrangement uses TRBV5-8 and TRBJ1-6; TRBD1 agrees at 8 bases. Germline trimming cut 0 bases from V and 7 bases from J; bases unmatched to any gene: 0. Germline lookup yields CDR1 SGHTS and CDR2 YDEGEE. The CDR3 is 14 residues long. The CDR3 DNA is TGTGCCAGCAGCTTGGGACAGGGGAATTCACCCCTCCACTTT. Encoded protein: CASSLGQGNSPLHF.

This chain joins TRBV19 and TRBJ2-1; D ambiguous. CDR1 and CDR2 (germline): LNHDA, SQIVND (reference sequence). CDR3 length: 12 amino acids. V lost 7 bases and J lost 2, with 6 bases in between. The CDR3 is CASTSAYNEQFF. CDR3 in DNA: TGTGCCAGTACCTCGGCCTACAATGAGCAGTTCTTC.

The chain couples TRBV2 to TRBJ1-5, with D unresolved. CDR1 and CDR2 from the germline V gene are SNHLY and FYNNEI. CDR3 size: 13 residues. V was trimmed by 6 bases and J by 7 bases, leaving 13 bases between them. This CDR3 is CASRKAAQQPQHF. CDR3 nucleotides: TGTGCCAGCAGGAAAGCGGCGCAACAGCCCCAGCATTTT.

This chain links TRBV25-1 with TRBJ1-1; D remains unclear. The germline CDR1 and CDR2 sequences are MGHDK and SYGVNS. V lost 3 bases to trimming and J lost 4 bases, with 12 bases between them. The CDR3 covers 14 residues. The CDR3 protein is CASSDNLGGTEAFF. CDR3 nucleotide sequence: TGTGCCAGCAGTGATAATCTGGGAGGCACTGAAGCTTTCTTT.

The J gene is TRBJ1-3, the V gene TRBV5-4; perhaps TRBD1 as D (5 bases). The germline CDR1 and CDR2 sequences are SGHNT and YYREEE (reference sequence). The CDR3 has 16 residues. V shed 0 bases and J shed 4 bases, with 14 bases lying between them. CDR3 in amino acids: CASSLASQGTGNTIYF. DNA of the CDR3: TGTGCCAGCAGCTTGGCCTCGCAGGGAACCGGAAACACCATATATTTT.

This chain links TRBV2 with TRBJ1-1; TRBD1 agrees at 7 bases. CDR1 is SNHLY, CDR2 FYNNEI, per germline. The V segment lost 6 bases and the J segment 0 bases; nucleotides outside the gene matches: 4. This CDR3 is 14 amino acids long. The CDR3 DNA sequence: TGTGCCAGCAGACAACAGGGGCTGAACACTGAAGCTTTCTTT. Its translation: CASRQQGLNTEAFF.

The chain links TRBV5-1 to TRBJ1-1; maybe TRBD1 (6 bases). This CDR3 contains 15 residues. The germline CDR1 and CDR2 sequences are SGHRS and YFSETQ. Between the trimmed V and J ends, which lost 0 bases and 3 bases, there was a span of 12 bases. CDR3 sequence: CASSLGGRKDTEAFF. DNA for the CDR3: TGCGCCAGCAGCTTGGGGGGGCGAAAAGACACTGAAGCTTTCTTT.

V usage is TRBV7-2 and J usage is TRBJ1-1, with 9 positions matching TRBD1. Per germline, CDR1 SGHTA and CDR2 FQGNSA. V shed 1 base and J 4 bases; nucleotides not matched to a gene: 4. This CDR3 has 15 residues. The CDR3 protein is CASSLVGTGLTEAFF. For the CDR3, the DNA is TGTGCCAGCAGCTTAGTCGGGACAGGGCTCACTGAAGCTTTCTTT.

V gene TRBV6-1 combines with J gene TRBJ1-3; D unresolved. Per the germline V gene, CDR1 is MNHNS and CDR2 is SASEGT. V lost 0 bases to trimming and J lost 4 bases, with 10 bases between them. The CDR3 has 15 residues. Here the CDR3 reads CASSEASSEGNTIYF. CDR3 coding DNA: TGTGCCAGCAGTGAAGCTAGCAGTGAAGGAAACACCATATATTTT.

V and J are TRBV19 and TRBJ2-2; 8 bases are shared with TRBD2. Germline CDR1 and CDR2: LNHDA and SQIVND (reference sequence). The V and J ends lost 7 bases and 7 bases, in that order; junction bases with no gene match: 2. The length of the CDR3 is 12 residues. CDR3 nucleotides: TGTGCCAGTATAGGGACTAGCGGGGAGCTGTTTTTT. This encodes CASIGTSGELFF.

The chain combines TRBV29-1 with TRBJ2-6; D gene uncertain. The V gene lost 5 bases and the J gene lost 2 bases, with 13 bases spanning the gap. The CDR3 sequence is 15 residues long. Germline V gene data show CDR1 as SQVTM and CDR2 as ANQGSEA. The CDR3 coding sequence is TGCAGCGTTCATATCACTGAGGCTGGGGCCAACGTCCTGACTTTC. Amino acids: CSVHITEAGANVLTF.

The CDR3 sequence is CASSSVVGTRRNTIYF. The CDR3 coding sequence is TGTGCCAGCAGTTCCGTCGTCGGGACTCGGAGAAACACCATATATTTT. J is TRBJ1-3 and V is TRBV6-5, with D possibly matching TRBD1 (5 bases). The V and J ends lost 4 bases and 5 bases respectively, with 18 bases between them. This CDR3 comprises 16 residues. The germline CDR1 and CDR2 sequences are MNHEY and SVGAGI.